This TCR beta chain originates from a study of technical replicates of blood from several donors. Only in-frame clones appear in the TCRdb table, and some are missing; sequencing was by immunoSEQ multiplex PCR. Here the sample spans about 81,000 clones, 90% to 97% being singletons. Germline loops: CDR1 LNHDA, CDR2 SQIVND (reference sequence). CDR3 size: 14 residues. Trimming pared 1 base from V and 4 bases from J, leaving 7 bases between. V and J are TRBV19 and TRBJ2-2, with a weak D call TRBD1 (5 bases). This clonotype originated in a human donor in good health. The sample comprised T cells isolated from PBMCs. This CDR3 is CASSIAQGTGELFF. The CDR3 DNA reads as TGTGCCAGTAGTATAGCCCAGGGCACCGGGGAGCTGTTTTTT.